Below are 3 T cell receptor beta chains sequenced from a single sample in a study of cytomegalovirus exposure and HLA in healthy donors. The assay was immunoSEQ multiplex PCR, and TCRdb's table has in-frame clones only and misses some. Of 65,000 to 100,000 clones listed, approximately 94% are singletons. Sequencing used PBMCs. The receptors were sampled from a woman in her thirties in good health and CMV-seronegative.

The chain joins TRBV7-2 to TRBJ1-4, with D perhaps TRBD1 (5 bases). The CDR3 spans 15 residues. CDR1 and CDR2 (germline): SGHTA, FQGNSA. V dropped 0 bases and J dropped 7 bases, with 12 bases sitting between them. The CDR3 is CASSLAAAGFEKLFF. CDR3 DNA: TGTGCCAGCAGCTTAGCGGCGGCAGGGTTTGAAAAACTGTTTTTT.

The chain recombines TRBV15 with TRBJ1-1; D gene ambiguous. This CDR3 is 13 amino acids long. V lost 5 bases, J lost 2 bases, and 9 bases lay in between. CDR1 is LNHNV and CDR2 is YYDKDF in the germline V gene (reference sequence). This CDR3 is CATSLGLNTEAFF. CDR3 nucleotides: TGTGCCACCAGCTTAGGACTCAACACTGAAGCTTTCTTT.

V usage is TRBV18 and J usage is TRBJ2-4; D possibly corresponds to TRBD1 (6 bases). This CDR3 contains 12 residues. V dropped 6 bases and J dropped 8 bases, with 11 bases sitting between them. In germline, CDR1 is KGHSH, CDR2 LQKENI. As DNA, the CDR3 is TGTGCCAGCTCTTCCGCAGGGGACATTCAGTACTTC. It is translated as CASSSAGDIQYF.